These T cell receptor beta chains were read from a single sample in a study of blood T cell repertoires in COVID-19. Clones were sequenced by immunoSEQ multiplex PCR, and TCRdb holds only the in-frame ones, with some missing. The table records about 180,000 clones, roughly 89% of them present only once. Sequenced material: PBMCs or T cells enriched from blood (not recorded which). The receptors were sampled from a middle-aged woman with acute COVID-19. CDR3s include the opening cysteine and the closing phenylalanine or tryptophan. A D gene is named only where the DNA matches it firmly. Rows may omit the clone size; those that give it use once, few, many or a size class.

CDR3 length	clone size	V gene	D gene	J gene	CDR3 protein	CDR3 DNA
14	NA	TRBV11-2	TRBD1	TRBJ2-1	CASSLDRRYNEQFF	TGTGCCAGCAGCTTGGACAGGAGATACAATGAGCAGTTCTTC
15	few	TRBV18	NA	TRBJ1-3	CASSPTGGSGNTIYF	TGTGCCAGCTCACCAACCGGGGGAAGTGGAAACACCATATATTTT
17	NA	TRBV19	TRBD1	TRBJ1-1	CASSMSGTGATYTEAFF	TGTGCCAGTAGTATGTCCGGGACAGGGGCGACGTACACTGAAGCTTTCTTT
17	NA	TRBV19	TRBD1	TRBJ1-2	CASSILGTGLGNYGYTF	TGTGCCAGTAGTATTTTAGGGACAGGTCTTGGGAACTATGGCTACACCTTC
16	NA	TRBV2	TRBD2	TRBJ2-1	CASSDSLAGGYNEQFF	TGTGCCAGCAGTGATAGTCTAGCGGGAGGGTACAATGAGCAGTTCTTC
16	NA	TRBV7-9	NA	TRBJ2-7	CASSSSTGLVAYEQYF	TGTGCCAGCAGCTCCAGCACAGGGCTGGTCGCCTACGAGCAGTACTTC
16	once	TRBV7-6	NA	TRBJ1-5	CASSLNPGDSNQPQHF	TGTGCCAGCAGCTTAAACCCAGGGGATAGCAATCAGCCCCAGCATTTT
13	NA	TRBV30	NA	TRBJ1-1	CAWELLGGTEAFF	TGTGCCTGGGAACTCCTAGGGGGCACTGAAGCTTTCTTT
17	NA	TRBV9	NA	TRBJ1-3	CASSVSTKEDPGNTIYF	TGTGCCAGCAGCGTAAGCACCAAGGAGGATCCTGGAAACACCATATATTTT
16	NA	TRBV2	TRBD2	TRBJ2-3	CASSEAGRGGTDTQYF	TGTGCCAGCAGTGAAGCTGGGCGGGGGGGTACAGATACGCAGTATTTT
16	NA	TRBV18	NA	TRBJ1-3	CASSPRQVDSGNTIYF	TGTGCCAGCTCACCGAGACAGGTTGACTCTGGAAACACCATATATTTT
15	NA	TRBV19	TRBD2	TRBJ2-7	CASKSQAGVAYEQYF	TGTGCCAGTAAAAGCCAGGCGGGGGTCGCCTACGAGCAGTACTTC
15	NA	TRBV5-4	TRBD1	TRBJ1-4	CASRRTGEGNEKLFF	TGTGCCAGCAGGAGGACAGGGGAGGGTAATGAAAAACTGTTTTTT
16	NA	TRBV18	NA	TRBJ1-2	CASSRTGSSLPYGYTF	TGTGCCAGCTCACGCACAGGGTCCTCTCTCCCCTATGGCTACACCTTC
15	once	TRBV9	NA	TRBJ1-1	CASSPVGLGNTEAFF	TGTGCCAGCAGCCCTGTGGGACTGGGGAACACTGAAGCTTTCTTT
15	NA	TRBV5-1	NA	TRBJ2-2	CASSLDSFNTGELFF	TGCGCCAGCAGCTTGGACAGTTTCAACACCGGGGAGCTGTTTTTT
16	few	TRBV19	NA	TRBJ2-1	CASSIRVGARGNEQFF	TGTGCCAGTAGTATTCGAGTGGGGGCGCGAGGCAATGAGCAGTTCTTC
15	NA	TRBV16	TRBD1	TRBJ1-1	CASSPNRGGDTEAFF	TGTGCCAGCAGCCCTAACAGGGGCGGGGACACTGAAGCTTTCTTT
14	NA	TRBV6-5	NA	TRBJ1-3	CASSYGNSGNTIYF	TGTGCCAGCAGTTACGGGAACTCGGGGAACACCATATATTTT
17	once	TRBV7-2	NA	TRBJ1-2	CASSPTEGLLTNYGYTF	TGTGCCAGCAGCCCCACAGAAGGCCTCCTCACTAACTATGGCTACACCTTC
13	NA	TRBV7-2	NA	TRBJ1-6	CASSLKSNSPLHF	TGTGCCAGCAGCTTAAAAAGCAATTCACCCCTCCACTTT
14	NA	TRBV7-2	NA	TRBJ2-1	CASSLGTNYNEQFF	TGTGCCAGCAGCTTAGGGACAAACTACAATGAGCAGTTCTTC
15	NA	TRBV7-9	TRBD2	TRBJ2-3	CAETSRGGEADTQYF	TGTGCCGAGACCTCTCGGGGGGGTGAGGCAGATACGCAGTATTTT
18	NA	TRBV27	NA	TRBJ1-5	CASSLLVSGGNSNQPQHF	TGTGCCAGCAGTTTATTGGTTTCCGGAGGGAACAGCAATCAGCCCCAGCATTTT
16	NA	TRBV3-1/TRBV3-2	NA	TRBJ1-5	CASSPRSTYSNQPQHF	TGTGCCAGCAGCCCGCGGTCCACTTATAGCAATCAGCCCCAGCATTTT
16	NA	TRBV9	TRBD1	TRBJ2-1	CASSVSGTGGWDEQFF	TGTGCCAGCAGCGTCTCCGGGACAGGGGGATGGGATGAGCAGTTCTTC
14	NA	TRBV27	TRBD1	TRBJ2-4	CASSPRQGKNIQYF	TGTGCCAGCAGTCCCCGACAGGGAAAAAACATTCAGTACTTC
12	once	TRBV27	TRBD1	TRBJ2-1	CASSPTGVEQFF	TGTGCCAGCAGTCCCACAGGGGTGGAACAGTTCTTC
15	NA	TRBV5-1	TRBD2	TRBJ2-1	CASSRDSGTYNEQFF	TGCGCCAGCAGCCGAGATAGCGGGACCTACAATGAGCAGTTCTTC
14	once	TRBV5-1	NA	TRBJ1-5	CASSLAGVGQPQHF	TGCGCCAGCAGCTTGGCAGGGGTAGGACAGCCCCAGCATTTT
14	NA	TRBV2	TRBD1	TRBJ2-7	CASSERQGAYEQYF	TGTGCCAGCAGTGAAAGGCAGGGGGCCTACGAGCAGTACTTC
18	NA	TRBV9	TRBD1	TRBJ2-1	CASSVVPMGQGWGNEQFF	TGTGCCAGCAGCGTAGTCCCAATGGGACAGGGATGGGGCAATGAGCAGTTCTTC
15	NA	TRBV20-1	TRBD2	TRBJ2-3	CSASSGRGSTDTQYF	TGCAGTGCTAGTAGCGGGAGGGGTAGCACAGATACGCAGTATTTT
16	NA	TRBV10-1	TRBD2	TRBJ2-5	CASSEFASGGAETQYF	TGCGCCAGCAGTGAGTTCGCTAGCGGGGGTGCAGAGACCCAGTACTTC
13	once	TRBV2	NA	TRBJ1-2	CASSEGQNYGYTF	TGTGCCAGCAGTGAAGGTCAGAACTATGGCTACACCTTC
14	NA	TRBV6-5	NA	TRBJ2-5	CASRGRVFQETQYF	TGTGCCAGCAGAGGCAGGGTGTTCCAAGAGACCCAGTACTTC
15	NA	TRBV5-1	TRBD1	TRBJ2-7	CASSLGTGVSYEQYF	TGCGCCAGCAGCTTGGGGACAGGGGTCTCCTACGAGCAGTACTTC
15	once	TRBV19	TRBD2	TRBJ2-1	CASSLSGGARNEQFF	TGTGCCAGTAGTCTTAGCGGGGGGGCCCGGAATGAGCAGTTCTTC
13	once	TRBV6-5	NA	TRBJ2-1	CASSYGTPGEQFF	TGTGCCAGCAGTTACGGAACACCGGGTGAGCAGTTCTTC
14	NA	TRBV7-9	TRBD1	TRBJ2-7	CASSEPGQGNEQYF	TGTGCCAGCAGCGAACCGGGACAGGGGAACGAGCAGTACTTC
15	NA	TRBV5-4	TRBD1	TRBJ2-7	CASSLAGTGAYEQYF	TGTGCCAGCAGCTTGGCCGGGACAGGCGCCTACGAGCAGTACTTC
15	NA	TRBV5-4	TRBD1	TRBJ2-3	CASSTGTGNTDTQYF	TGTGCCAGCAGCACCGGGACAGGGAACACAGATACGCAGTATTTT
16	NA	TRBV5-1	TRBD1	TRBJ2-5	CASSWLPGQGKETQYF	TGCGCCAGCAGCTGGCTCCCGGGACAGGGGAAAGAGACCCAGTACTTC
13	NA	TRBV18	TRBD1	TRBJ1-2	CASSPVDREGYTF	TGTGCCAGCTCACCGGTGGACAGGGAGGGCTACACCTTC
15	NA	TRBV27	TRBD1	TRBJ1-2	CASTQGQGANYGYTF	TGTGCCAGCACACAAGGACAGGGAGCCAACTATGGCTACACCTTC
14	NA	TRBV27	TRBD1	TRBJ1-4	CASSDGTGREKLFF	TGTGCCAGCAGCGACGGGACAGGGAGGGAAAAACTGTTTTTT
15	NA	TRBV7-2	NA	TRBJ1-2	CASSLEEQGDYGYTF	TGTGCCAGCAGCTTAGAGGAACAGGGAGACTATGGCTACACCTTC
14	NA	TRBV27	NA	TRBJ1-6	CASLPAGAVSPLHF	TGTGCCAGCCTTCCGGCGGGGGCGGTTTCACCCCTCCACTTT
14	NA	TRBV5-1	NA	TRBJ1-4	CASSLGQGREKLFF	TGCGCCAGCAGCTTGGGGCAGGGCCGTGAAAAACTGTTTTTT
15	NA	TRBV18	NA	TRBJ2-7	CASSPGTAGDYEQYF	TGTGCCAGCTCACCAGGGACAGCGGGAGATTACGAGCAGTACTTC
15	NA	TRBV11-3	NA	TRBJ2-1	CASSFSSGSYNEQFF	TGTGCCAGCAGCTTCTCCAGCGGCTCCTACAATGAGCAGTTCTTC
16	NA	TRBV5-4	NA	TRBJ2-6	CASSSENADGANVLTF	TGTGCCAGCAGCTCGGAGAACGCAGATGGGGCCAACGTCCTGACTTTC
17	NA	TRBV10-2	TRBD2	TRBJ2-1	CASSPKTSGSSYNEQFF	TGCGCCAGCAGTCCGAAAACTAGCGGGAGCTCCTACAATGAGCAGTTCTTC
15	NA	TRBV2	NA	TRBJ2-6	CASSPFGTGANVLTF	TGTGCCAGCAGTCCCTTCGGTACCGGGGCCAACGTCCTGACTTTC
14	NA	TRBV5-1	TRBD2	TRBJ2-3	CARGPGGASDTQYF	TGCGCCCGCGGGCCGGGGGGGGCGTCAGATACGCAGTATTTT